The 21 T cell receptor beta chains below come from one sample, sequenced in a study of cytomegalovirus exposure and HLA in healthy donors. Sequenced by immunoSEQ multiplex PCR; TCRdb stores in-frame clones only, minus some. This repertoire shows 120,000 to 150,000 clones, around 86% found once; its top ten account for around 10%. The sample taken for sequencing was PBMCs. The receptors were sampled from a man aged 18 to 29 in good health and CMV-seropositive.

The chain recombines TRBV11-3 with TRBJ2-4; TRBD2 might be the D (6 bases). This CDR3 is built from 14 residues. V lost 1 base to trimming and J lost 7 bases, with 11 bases between them. Germline assignment: CDR1 SGHNT and CDR2 YENEEA. The CDR3 sequence: CASSLGPGVNIQYF. CDR3 in DNA: TGTGCCAGCAGCTTAGGGCCGGGGGTGAACATTCAGTACTTC.

This chain joins TRBV6-1 and TRBJ2-1; tentative D call: TRBD2 (5 bases). CDR1 is MNHNS and CDR2 is SASEGT in the germline V gene. Trimming took off 5 bases at V and 10 bases at J, with 15 bases between the two ends. The CDR3 loop spans 13 amino acids. CDR3 nucleotides: TGTGCCAGCAGTCTTGGCCGGACTCGGGAGCAGTTCTTC. Amino acid sequence: CASSLGRTREQFF.

The rearrangement joins TRBV5-1 to TRBJ1-5; tentatively, D is TRBD1 (5 bases). The CDR3 length is 17 residues. The germline V and J ends were trimmed by 1 base and 2 bases, with 16 bases remaining between them. In germline, CDR1 is SGHRS, CDR2 YFSETQ. The CDR3: CASSLWPSGDGNQPQHF. In nucleotides, the CDR3 is TGCGCCAGCAGCTTGTGGCCCTCGGGGGATGGCAATCAGCCCCAGCATTTT. Looking up the rest from reference TRBV5-1 and TRBJ1-5 gives the full variable domain: KAGVTQTPRYLIKTRGQQVTLSCSPISGHRSVSWYQQTPGQGLQFLFEYFSETQRNKGNFPGRFSGRQFSNSRSEMNVSTLELGDSALYLCASSLWPSGDGNQPQHFGDGTRLSIL.

CDR3 nucleotide sequence: TGTGCCAGCAGTTTATCCCCAGGGCGGTGGACCGGGGAGCTGTTTTTT. Its translation: CASSLSPGRWTGELFF. The chain carries TRBV27 and TRBJ2-2; D may be TRBD1 (5 bases). Germline-derived CDR1 and CDR2 are MNHEY and SMNVEV (reference sequence). This CDR3 is 16 amino acids long. Deletions cut 0 bases from V and 5 bases from J, with 13 bases between.

V is TRBV7-9 and J is TRBJ1-2, with D possibly TRBD1 on 5 matching bases. V lost 5 bases, J lost 0 bases, and 16 bases lay in between. This CDR3 has 16 amino acids. Germline V lookup: CDR1 SEHNR, CDR2 FQNEAQ (reference sequence). The CDR3: CASSHTGVASNYGYTF. The DNA for the CDR3 is TGTGCCAGCAGCCACACAGGAGTCGCTTCTAACTATGGCTACACCTTC.

The J gene is TRBJ1-6, the V gene TRBV11-1, with D possibly matching TRBD1 (5 bases). The CDR3 consists of 17 residues. The V end lost 3 bases, the J end lost 6 bases, and 18 bases lay between the germline ends. Germline values: CDR1 SGHAT, CDR2 FQDESV (reference sequence). The chain's CDR3 is CASSLEWGHRVNSPLHF. In DNA form, the CDR3 reads TGTGCCAGCAGCTTGGAGTGGGGCCATAGGGTTAATTCACCCCTCCACTTT.

The chain carries TRBV5-6 and TRBJ2-1, with 8 nucleotides matching TRBD2. The CDR3 loop spans 15 amino acids. V lost 3 bases to trimming and J lost 9 bases; unmatched junction nucleotides: 11. Germline CDR1 is SGHDT and CDR2 is YYEEEE. The CDR3 loop reads CASSYIAGIYSEQFF. CDR3 sequence (DNA): TGTGCCAGCAGCTATATAGCGGGGATATATTCTGAGCAGTTCTTC. Together with reference TRBV5-6 and TRBJ2-1, the CDR3 gives the full variable domain: DAGVTQSPTHLIKTRGQQVTLRCSPKSGHDTVSWYQQALGQGPQFIFQYYEEEERQRGNFPDRFSGHQFPNYSSELNVNALLLGDSALYLCASSYIAGIYSEQFFGPGTRLTVL.

The chain employs TRBV5-4 and TRBJ2-2; 15 bases align to TRBD2. The CDR3 sequence is 17 residues long. CDR1 SGHNT and CDR2 YYREEE come from the germline V gene (reference sequence). The junction had 6 bases not matched to a gene; V was cut back by 5 bases and J by 4 bases. CDR3: CASRAGTSGGSTGELFF. DNA for the CDR3: TGTGCCAGCAGGGCCGGGACTAGCGGGGGGTCCACCGGGGAGCTGTTTTTT. The variable domain in full, with the rest retrieved from reference TRBV5-4 and TRBJ2-2, is ETGVTQSPTHLIKTRGQQVTLRCSSQSGHNTVSWYQQALGQGPQFIFQYYREEENGRGNFPPRFSGLQFPNYSSELNVNALELDDSALYLCASRAGTSGGSTGELFFGEGSRLTVL.

V is TRBV6-5 and J is TRBJ1-2; no clear D gene. Looked up from germline, CDR1 is MNHEY and CDR2 is SVGAGI. The CDR3 is 15 amino acids. The V and J ends lost 11 bases and 1 base respectively, with 20 bases between them. CDR3 in DNA: TGTGCCGCAGGCGGGGAGACCGAGGGTAACTATGGCTACACCTTC. Translation: CAAGGETEGNYGYTF.

This clone has more than one count but fewer than ten. V and J are TRBV6-1 and TRBJ2-5; 9 nucleotides line up with TRBD2. The CDR3 has 15 amino acids. J lost 0 bases, V lost 4 bases, and 3 bases had no gene match. Per germline, CDR1 MNHNS and CDR2 SASEGT. CDR3 in DNA: TGTGCCAGCAGTGTATCTAGCGGGAACCAAGAGACCCAGTACTTC. Protein: CASSVSSGNQETQYF.

This clone occurred once. The CDR3 DNA reads as TGTGCCAGCAGCGCAGATTCAGGGAACTATGGCTACACCTTC. Protein: CASSADSGNYGYTF. V and J are TRBV5-4 and TRBJ1-2; a weak D match, TRBD1 (5 bases). CDR1 and CDR2 (germline): SGHNT, YYREEE (reference sequence). The CDR3 contains 14 residues. V was pared by 4 bases and J by 2 bases, with 12 bases between.

This chain links TRBV2 with TRBJ2-3; the match to TRBD2 covers 7 bases. The CDR3 extends over 15 amino acids. Germline V gene sequence: CDR1 SNHLY, CDR2 FYNNEI. Unmatched junction bases numbered 6, after V lost 6 bases and J lost 0 bases. The CDR3 loop reads CASRAGLLSTDTQYF. CDR3 bases: TGTGCCAGCAGGGCGGGACTATTGAGCACAGATACGCAGTATTTT.

This clone was detected only once. This chain joins TRBV11-3 and TRBJ2-3; D might be TRBD2 (6 bases). The CDR3 length is 12 residues. The V and J ends lost 4 bases and 5 bases respectively, with 7 bases between them. Germline V gives CDR1 SGHNT, CDR2 YENEEA. CDR3 loop: CASSSRGDTQYF. The CDR3 nucleotides read TGTGCCAGCAGCTCGCGGGGAGATACGCAGTATTTT.

The V gene is TRBV5-6, the J gene TRBJ1-3; D is uncertain. CDR1 SGHDT and CDR2 YYEEEE come from the germline V gene. Trimming took off 4 bases at V and 0 bases at J, with 14 bases between the two ends. The CDR3 has 16 amino acids. The CDR3 loop is CASSLQRLSSGNTIYF. In nucleotides, the CDR3 is TGTGCCAGCAGCCTACAGCGGCTAAGCTCTGGAAACACCATATATTTT.

The chain employs TRBV27 and TRBJ2-2, with 8 nucleotides matching TRBD2. J gave up 5 bases and V 8 bases, and 13 bases lay outside the gene matches. The CDR3 is 16 residues long. Per germline, CDR1 MNHEY and CDR2 SMNVEV (reference sequence). DNA of the CDR3: TGTGCCAGCCGAGGGAGGGTGGTAGCGGGAACCGGGGAGCTGTTTTTT. It specifies CASRGRVVAGTGELFF.

The table lists this clone with a count of one. The chain uses TRBV19 and TRBJ2-1; 11 bases map to TRBD2. J gave up 9 bases and V 3 bases, and 7 bases lay outside the gene matches. CDR3 length: 15 residues. Germline CDR1 is LNHDA and CDR2 is SQIVND (reference sequence). CDR3 in DNA: TGTGCCAGTAGTATCGTTAGCGGGAGGGTAGTTGAGCAGTTCTTC. This gives the protein CASSIVSGRVVEQFF.

This chain joins TRBV27 and TRBJ2-1; possibly TRBD2 for D (5 bases). This CDR3 has 15 amino acids. V was shortened by 4 bases and J by 0 bases, with 10 bases between the two germline ends. CDR1 and CDR2 from the germline V gene are MNHEY and SMNVEV (reference sequence). CDR3 sequence: CASSSEGSSYNEQFF. The CDR3 DNA reads TGTGCCAGCAGTTCCGAGGGAAGCTCCTACAATGAGCAGTTCTTC.

The rearrangement links TRBV29-1 to TRBJ2-3, with D maybe TRBD1 (6 bases). Germline loops: CDR1 SQVTM, CDR2 ANQGSEA. The CDR3 has 14 amino acids. V lost 7 bases and J 3 bases, leaving 17 bases between the germline ends. Here the CDR3 reads CSGMGTTGTDTQYF. The CDR3 coding sequence is TGCAGCGGAATGGGGACAACGGGAACAGATACGCAGTATTTT.

On this clone: Other DNA sequences in this sample translate to the same CDR3. The J gene is TRBJ1-2, the V gene TRBV9; 7 bases are a match to TRBD1. With 0 bases clipped from V and 3 bases from J, the junction kept 2 bases outside the gene matches. This CDR3 has 14 residues. CDR1 and CDR2 (germline): SGDLS, YYNGEE. The CDR3 spells CASSVGGGDYGYTF. The CDR3 coding sequence is TGTGCCAGCAGCGTAGGAGGGGGCGACTATGGCTACACCTTC.

The rearrangement links TRBV6-5 to TRBJ1-1; a possible D gene is TRBD1 (6 bases). Per the germline V gene, CDR1 is MNHEY and CDR2 is SVGAGI. V was clipped by 7 bases and J by 6 bases, with 9 bases between them. The length of the CDR3 is 11 residues. The CDR3 loop reads CASTKGAEAFF. CDR3 bases: TGTGCCAGCACCAAGGGGGCTGAAGCTTTCTTT.

This clone was found a few times. The chain carries TRBV15 and TRBJ1-1; the D is unclear. V lost 0 bases to trimming and J lost 0 bases, with 5 bases between them. The CDR3 runs 14 residues. Per germline, CDR1 LNHNV and CDR2 YYDKDF (reference sequence). The CDR3 sequence is CATSRDKLNTEAFF. The CDR3 bases are TGTGCCACCAGCAGAGATAAGCTGAACACTGAAGCTTTCTTT.